Following are 5 T cell receptor beta chains from one sample sequenced in a study of T cells and Merkel cell carcinoma outcomes. Sequencing used immunoSEQ multiplex PCR; TCRdb keeps in-frame clones, though not all of them. Altogether roughly 410 clones are present, 91% being singletons, with the ten largest covering approximately 6.3%. The sequencing input was tumor tissue from Merkel cell carcinoma. These receptors came from a human donor with Merkel cell carcinoma.

By share, this clone counts as hyperexpanded. This chain links TRBV7-2 with TRBJ2-7; D remains ambiguous. Germline V gene data show CDR1 as SGHTA and CDR2 as FQGNSA. This CDR3 comprises 14 residues. V was shortened by 8 bases and J by 0 bases, with 14 bases between the two germline ends. The CDR3, as DNA: TGTGCCAGCGACTCGGGTGTCTTCTCCTACGAGCAGTACTTC. Protein sequence: CASDSGVFSYEQYF.

The chain is built from TRBV9 and TRBJ1-2; no clear D gene. V gave up 3 bases and J gave up 5 bases, with 11 bases separating them. Germline values: CDR1 SGDLS, CDR2 YYNGEE. This CDR3 has 13 residues. The CDR3 here is CASSAQIPYGYTF. CDR3 in DNA: TGTGCCAGCAGCGCACAGATTCCTTATGGCTACACCTTC.

This clone was found once. The chain is built from TRBV30 and TRBJ2-7; 8 bases match TRBD2. V gave up 1 base and J gave up 6 bases; unmatched junction bases: 17. The CDR3 is 17 amino acids. Per germline, CDR1 GTSNPN and CDR2 SVGIG (reference sequence). Written as DNA, the CDR3 is TGTGCCTGGAGTGCTGCCCTGGCGGGGGGCCCTCTCCCCGAGCAGTACTTC. It codes for CAWSAALAGGPLPEQYF.

V and J are TRBV6-1 and TRBJ1-4; D perhaps matches TRBD1 (5 bases). CDR1 MNHNS and CDR2 SASEGT come from the germline V gene. Deletions cut 4 bases from V and 0 bases from J, with 24 bases between. CDR3 length equals 20 residues. CDR3 residues: CASSAQGTASSIATNEKLFF. The CDR3 nucleotides are TGTGCCAGCAGTGCCCAAGGGACGGCATCTTCTATAGCAACTAATGAAAAACTGTTTTTT.

Regarding this clone: A junction end diverges from the germline sequence, so it may reflect a read error. The rearrangement joins TRBV5-1 to TRBJ2-5; 11 positions agree with TRBD2. Germline V lookup: CDR1 SGHRS, CDR2 YFSETQ. The CDR3 runs to 16 residues. The CDR3 nucleotides are TGCGCCAGCAGCTTGGCCGGGACTAGCGGCCAAAAGACCCAGTACTTC. Amino acid sequence: CASSLAGTSGQKTQYF.